This note documents a single T cell receptor beta chain sequence. Its antigen remains unknown. The sample comes from a study of shared clonotypes between healthy human individuals. Study as a whole: Ranging from 18 to 49 in age, donors were two women and a few men. A donor's plate count was three for CD4 naive and three for CD4 memory; CD8 naive had two and CD8 memory one.

CD4+ cells underwent separation, giving CD45RA+ naive and CD45RA-negative memory subsets. Study-level points and caveats: The sampled material consisted only of blood, and tissue repertoires are likely to differ.

This CDR3 comprises 10 residues. The germline gives CDR1 DFQATT, CDR2 SNEGSKA (reference sequence). V was trimmed by 3 bases and J by 5 bases, leaving 3 bases between them. Data came from immunoSEQ multiplex PCR; TCRdb stores just in-frame clones and leaves some out. The data hold some 1.1 million clones, with about 80% observed a single time. This receptor was identified in a man between 18 and 35 years old in good health. Some clones in this sample may be carry-over from other donors' samples. Sequencing was performed on memory CD4+ T cells from PBMCs. Documented subset: CD45RA-negative fraction. The chain couples TRBV20-1 to TRBJ2-3, with no clear D. The CDR3 here is CSASEDTQYF. The CDR3 region has the DNA TGCAGTGCTAGTGAAGATACGCAGTATTTT.